Listed below are T cell receptor beta chains from one sample, sequenced in a study of cytomegalovirus exposure and HLA in healthy donors. Generated by immunoSEQ multiplex PCR, the TCRdb table keeps only in-frame clones and is missing some. The profile shows around 250,000 clones, roughly 89% of them singletons. The sample was PBMCs. The receptors come from a woman aged 18-29 years in good health and CMV-seronegative. The CDR3 runs from the conserved cysteine through the conserved F or W. Fields, in order: V gene, clone size, D gene, J gene, CDR3 protein, CDR3 DNA. The D gene is left open where the match is weak. Rows give clone size only sometimes, using once, few, many, or a class for an expanded clone.

>TRBV11-2|-|-|TRBJ2-3
CASSLVQGRLPTDTQYF
TGTGCCAGCAGCTTAGTGCAAGGCAGGCTACCCACAGATACGCAGTATTTT
>TRBV7-9|-|TRBD1|TRBJ1-4
CASSSGTDNEKLFF
TGTGCCAGCAGCTCCGGGACAGACAATGAAAAACTGTTTTTT
>TRBV6-4|-|-|TRBJ1-2
CASIELRESCYGYTF
TGTGCCAGCATAGAATTGAGGGAGAGCTGCTATGGCTACACCTTC
>TRBV27|-|TRBD1|TRBJ1-6
CASSFTQRTGGGSPLHF
TGTGCCAGCAGTTTTACTCAGCGGACAGGGGGAGGGTCACCCCTCCACTTT
>TRBV7-8|few|TRBD1|TRBJ1-2
CASRKSDREDGYTF
TGTGCCAGCAGAAAATCCGACAGGGAAGATGGCTACACCTTC
>TRBV4-1|-|-|TRBJ2-5
CASGLGTTETQYF
TGCGCCAGCGGCCTAGGAACGACTGAGACCCAGTACTTC
>TRBV5-6|-|-|TRBJ1-1
CASSWAGPVLNTEAFF
TGTGCCAGCAGCTGGGCCGGCCCGGTTCTGAACACTGAAGCTTTCTTT
>TRBV5-1|once|-|TRBJ1-2
CASSPDRVYGYTF
TGCGCCAGCAGCCCGGACAGAGTCTATGGCTACACCTTC
>TRBV6-5|-|-|TRBJ1-2
CASSYSSGMDYGYTF
TGTGCCAGCAGTTACTCATCAGGGATGGACTATGGCTACACCTTC
>TRBV5-1|-|-|TRBJ2-2
CASSLPGADTGELFF
TGCGCCAGCAGCTTGCCTGGGGCGGACACCGGGGAGCTGTTTTTT
>TRBV7-6|few|TRBD1|TRBJ1-6
CASSLGTGSSPLHF
TGTGCCAGCAGCTTAGGGACAGGGAGTTCACCCCTCCACTTT
>TRBV7-9|-|-|TRBJ2-4
CASSPRTLGNIQYF
TGTGCCAGCAGCCCCCGGACACTCGGGAACATTCAGTACTTC
>TRBV6-1|-|TRBD2|TRBJ2-3
CASSENMGGSPDTQYF
TGTGCCAGCAGTGAAAATATGGGAGGGTCCCCAGATACGCAGTATTTT
>TRBV15|-|TRBD1|TRBJ1-4
CATSIGDRGINEKLFF
TGTGCCACCAGCATTGGAGACAGGGGGATTAATGAAAAACTGTTTTTT
>TRBV27|-|TRBD2|TRBJ2-3
CASSPGTSRLDTQYF
TGTGCCAGCAGTCCAGGGACTAGCAGGCTGGATACGCAGTATTTT
>TRBV28|-|-|TRBJ2-5
CASSLANQETQYF
TGTGCCAGCAGTTTGGCCAACCAAGAGACCCAGTACTTC
>TRBV5-1|-|-|TRBJ1-1
CASSRDIRGTEAFF
TGCGCCAGCAGCAGGGACATAAGGGGAACTGAAGCTTTCTTT
>TRBV5-1|-|TRBD1|TRBJ1-3
CASRADRVSGNTIYF
TGCGCCAGCAGAGCTGACAGGGTCAGTGGAAACACCATATATTTT
>TRBV6-1|-|-|TRBJ1-2
CASSEFEEGADYGYTF
TGTGCCAGCAGTGAATTTGAGGAGGGCGCGGACTATGGCTACACCTTC
>TRBV28|-|-|TRBJ1-6
CASQPSADSRPLHF
TGTGCCAGCCAACCCTCCGCGGACAGTCGGCCCCTCCACTTT
>TRBV27|-|TRBD2|TRBJ2-1
CASSLGYISGGLTYNEQFF
TGTGCCAGCAGTTTGGGCTATATTAGCGGGGGCCTCACCTACAATGAGCAGTTCTTC
>TRBV4-1|-|TRBD2|TRBJ2-5
CASSLAGGQETQYF
TGCGCCAGCAGCCTGGCGGGGGGCCAAGAGACCCAGTACTTC
>TRBV5-1|-|-|TRBJ1-6
CASRYDRGSPLHF
TGCGCCAGCAGATACGACAGAGGTTCACCCCTCCACTTT
>TRBV27|-|-|TRBJ2-7
CASSLSSYRAYEQYF
TGTGCCAGCAGTTTATCGTCTTACCGCGCCTACGAGCAGTACTTC
>TRBV18|-|-|TRBJ1-4
CASSLGGYSIEKLFF
TGTGCCAGCTCCTTAGGGGGATACAGTATCGAGAAACTGTTTTTT
>TRBV10-1|-|TRBD1|TRBJ2-7
CASSEGTAYEQYF
TGCGCCAGCAGTGAGGGGACAGCCTACGAGCAGTACTTC
>TRBV28|-|-|TRBJ1-6
CASNLGLGYNSPLHF
TGTGCCAGCAACTTGGGACTCGGCTATAATTCACCCCTCCACTTT
>TRBV7-9|-|TRBD1|TRBJ1-6
CASSLDRGSPLHF
TGTGCCAGCAGCTTAGACAGGGGTTCACCCCTCCACTTT
>TRBV7-2|-|TRBD2|TRBJ2-5
CASSRWTSPQETQYF
TGTGCCAGCAGCAGATGGACTAGCCCCCAAGAGACCCAGTACTTC
>TRBV4-1|-|TRBD1|TRBJ1-2
CASSQPGQGLYGYTF
TGCGCCAGCAGCCAACCGGGACAGGGTCTTTATGGCTACACCTTC
>TRBV28|-|-|TRBJ1-2
CASSLAGGYTF
TGTGCCAGCAGTTTAGCGGGTGGCTACACCTTC
>TRBV7-6|-|-|TRBJ1-1
CASSLGQNTEAFF
TGTGCCAGCAGCTTAGGACAGAACACTGAAGCTTTCTTT
>TRBV6-5|-|-|TRBJ2-1
CASHRRPGEQFF
TGTGCCAGCCACCGCCGTCCCGGTGAGCAGTTCTTC
>TRBV4-3|-|TRBD1|TRBJ1-3
CASSQDPGQGRNTIYF
TGCGCCAGCAGCCAAGACCCTGGACAGGGGAGAAACACCATATATTTT
>TRBV4-1|-|-|TRBJ1-1
CASSQAITENTEAFF
TGCGCCAGCAGCCAAGCTATTACAGAAAACACTGAAGCTTTCTTT
>TRBV2|-|TRBD2|TRBJ2-7
CASYGGGSYEQYF
TGTGCCAGCTATGGGGGAGGGTCCTACGAGCAGTACTTC
>TRBV27|few|TRBD1|TRBJ1-2
CASSLSIQGAHSYGYTF
TGTGCCAGCAGTTTATCGATCCAGGGGGCGCATAGCTATGGCTACACCTTC
>TRBV2|-|TRBD2|TRBJ2-3
CASSETSGDTQYF
TGTGCCAGCAGTGAAACTAGCGGGGATACGCAGTATTTT
>TRBV28|few|TRBD1|TRBJ1-6
CASSSITGGNSPLHF
TGTGCCAGCAGTTCCATAACAGGGGGAAATTCACCCCTCCACTTT
>TRBV11-3|-|TRBD1|TRBJ2-2
CASSFGQGTGELFF
TGTGCCAGCAGCTTCGGACAGGGCACCGGGGAGCTGTTTTTT
>TRBV10-1|-|-|TRBJ1-2
CASSERGNYGYTF
TGCGCCAGCAGTGAGAGGGGGAACTATGGCTACACCTTC
>TRBV5-4|once|-|TRBJ2-1
CASSLRESYNEQFF
TGTGCCAGCAGCCTCCGGGAGTCGTACAATGAGCAGTTCTTC
>TRBV2|-|-|TRBJ1-1
CASRGEAANTEAFF
TGTGCCAGCAGGGGAGAGGCGGCGAACACTGAAGCTTTCTTT
>TRBV4-1|-|TRBD2|TRBJ2-7
CASSQVAGGDEQYF
TGCGCCAGCAGCCAAGTAGCGGGGGGAGACGAGCAGTACTTC
>TRBV2|-|-|TRBJ1-2
CASRPTGLYGYTF
TGTGCCAGCAGACCCACAGGGCTCTATGGCTACACCTTC
>TRBV6-5|-|TRBD1|TRBJ1-1
CASSYSPRGAGYAFF
TGTGCCAGCAGTTACTCCCCCAGGGGGGCAGGGTATGCTTTCTTT
>TRBV4-1|-|-|TRBJ1-3
CASSQGRQSPGNTIYF
TGCGCCAGCAGCCAAGGGAGACAGTCTCCCGGCAACACCATATATTTT